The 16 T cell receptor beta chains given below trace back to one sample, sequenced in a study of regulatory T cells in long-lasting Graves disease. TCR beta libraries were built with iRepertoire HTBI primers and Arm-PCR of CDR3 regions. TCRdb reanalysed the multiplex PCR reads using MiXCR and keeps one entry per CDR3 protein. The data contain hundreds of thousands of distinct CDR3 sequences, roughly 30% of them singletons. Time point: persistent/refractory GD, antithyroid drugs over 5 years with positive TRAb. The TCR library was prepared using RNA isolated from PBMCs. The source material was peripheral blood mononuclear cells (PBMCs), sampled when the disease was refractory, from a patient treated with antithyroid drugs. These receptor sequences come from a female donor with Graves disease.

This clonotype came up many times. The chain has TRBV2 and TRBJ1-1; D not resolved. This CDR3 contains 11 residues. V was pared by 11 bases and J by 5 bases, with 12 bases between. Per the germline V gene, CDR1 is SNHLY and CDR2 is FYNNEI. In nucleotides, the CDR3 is TGTGCCTGCGGTGAACTGACTGAAGCTTTCTTT. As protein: CACGELTEAFF.

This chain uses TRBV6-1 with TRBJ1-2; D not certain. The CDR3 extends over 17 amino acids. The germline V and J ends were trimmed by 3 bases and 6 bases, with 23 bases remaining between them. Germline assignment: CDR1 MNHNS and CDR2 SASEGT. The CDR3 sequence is CASSDVYPPGQQDGYTF. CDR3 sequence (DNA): TGTGCCAGCAGTGACGTTTATCCGCCCGGGCAGCAGGATGGCTACACCTTC.

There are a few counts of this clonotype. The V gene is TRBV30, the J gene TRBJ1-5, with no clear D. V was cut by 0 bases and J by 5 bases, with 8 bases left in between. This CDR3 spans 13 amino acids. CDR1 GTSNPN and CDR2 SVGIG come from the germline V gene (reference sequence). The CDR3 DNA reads TGTGCCTGGAGTGTACAGAGATATCAGCCCCAGCATTTT. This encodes CAWSVQRYQPQHF.

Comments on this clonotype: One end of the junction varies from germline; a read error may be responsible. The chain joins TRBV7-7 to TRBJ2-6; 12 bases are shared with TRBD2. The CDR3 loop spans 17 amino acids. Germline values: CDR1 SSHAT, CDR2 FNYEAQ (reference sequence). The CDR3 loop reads CASSSTSGRSGANVLTF. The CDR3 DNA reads TGTGCTAGCAGCTCGACTAGCGGGAGATCTGGGGCCAACGTCCTGACTTTC.

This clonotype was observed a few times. In DNA form, the CDR3 reads TGTGCCAGCAGTTTAGAACAGGGGTTCGGCGCGAACACTGAAGCTTTCTTT. Translating it yields CASSLEQGFGANTEAFF. The chain has TRBV12-3 or TRBV12-4 and TRBJ1-1, with 7 bases aligning to TRBD1. The CDR3 sequence is 17 residues long. J lost 1 base, V lost 1 base, and 9 bases had no gene match.

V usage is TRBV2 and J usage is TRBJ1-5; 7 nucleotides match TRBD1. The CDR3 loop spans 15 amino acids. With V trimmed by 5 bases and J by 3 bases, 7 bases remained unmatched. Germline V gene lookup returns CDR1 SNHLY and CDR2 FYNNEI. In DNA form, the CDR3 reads TGTGCCAGCAGTTTGGGAGGGGGCCCCAATCAGCCCCAGCATTTT. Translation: CASSLGGGPNQPQHF.

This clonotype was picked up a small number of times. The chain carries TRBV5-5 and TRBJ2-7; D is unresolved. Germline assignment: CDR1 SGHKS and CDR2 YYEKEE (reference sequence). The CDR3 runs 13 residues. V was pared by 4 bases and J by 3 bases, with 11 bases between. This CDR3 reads CASSGRHFYEQYF. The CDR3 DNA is TGTGCCAGCAGCGGAAGACACTTCTACGAGCAGTACTTC.

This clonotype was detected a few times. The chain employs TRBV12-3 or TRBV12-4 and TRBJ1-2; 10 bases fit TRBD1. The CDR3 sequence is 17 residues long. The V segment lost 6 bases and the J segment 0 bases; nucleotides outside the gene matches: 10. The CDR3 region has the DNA TGTGCCAGCAGCCCACGGGGACAGGGGCCAGCTAACTATGGCTACACCTTC. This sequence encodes CASSPRGQGPANYGYTF.

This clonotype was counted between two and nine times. The CDR3, as DNA: TGTGCCAGCAGCCGCCAACAAAGCGGGAGCGCCTACAATGAGCAGTTCTTC. Protein sequence: CASSRQQSGSAYNEQFF. The chain couples TRBV11-1 to TRBJ2-1; 8 positions match TRBD2. Germline CDR1 is SGHAT and CDR2 is FQDESV (reference sequence). This CDR3 comprises 17 residues. Unmatched junction bases numbered 11, after V lost 5 bases and J lost 2 bases. Together with reference TRBV11-1 and TRBJ2-1, the CDR3 gives the full variable domain: EAEVAQSPRYKITEKSQAVAFWCDPISGHATLYWYRQILGQGPELLVQFQDESVVDDSQLPKDRFSAERLKGVDSTLKIQPAELGDSAMYLCASSRQQSGSAYNEQFFGPGTRLTVL.

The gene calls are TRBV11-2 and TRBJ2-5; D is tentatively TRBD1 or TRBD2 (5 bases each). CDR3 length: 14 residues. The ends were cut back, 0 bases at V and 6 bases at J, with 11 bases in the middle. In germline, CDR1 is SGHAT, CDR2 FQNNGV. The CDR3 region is CASSLDRPGQTQYF. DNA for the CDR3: TGTGCCAGCAGCTTAGATCGACCGGGACAGACCCAGTACTTC.

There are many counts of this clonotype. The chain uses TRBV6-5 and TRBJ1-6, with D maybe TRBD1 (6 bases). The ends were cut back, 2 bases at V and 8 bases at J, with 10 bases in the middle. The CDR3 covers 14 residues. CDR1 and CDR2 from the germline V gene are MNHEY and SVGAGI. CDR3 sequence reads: CASSYAGEDSPLHF. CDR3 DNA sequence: TGTGCCAGCAGTTACGCAGGGGAGGATTCACCCCTCCACTTT.

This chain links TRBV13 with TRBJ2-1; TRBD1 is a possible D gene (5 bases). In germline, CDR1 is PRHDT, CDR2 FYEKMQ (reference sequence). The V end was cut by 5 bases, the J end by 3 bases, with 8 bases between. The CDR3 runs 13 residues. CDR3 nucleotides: TGTGCCAGCAGCGGCGACAGCTACAATGAGCAGTTCTTC. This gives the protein CASSGDSYNEQFF.

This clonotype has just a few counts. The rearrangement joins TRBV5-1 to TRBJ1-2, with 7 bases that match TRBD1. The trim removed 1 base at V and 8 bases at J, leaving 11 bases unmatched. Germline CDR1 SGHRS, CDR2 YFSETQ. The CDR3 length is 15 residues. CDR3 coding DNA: TGCGCCAGCAGCTTGACACAGGGGATCTATTTGGGCTACACCTTC. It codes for CASSLTQGIYLGYTF.

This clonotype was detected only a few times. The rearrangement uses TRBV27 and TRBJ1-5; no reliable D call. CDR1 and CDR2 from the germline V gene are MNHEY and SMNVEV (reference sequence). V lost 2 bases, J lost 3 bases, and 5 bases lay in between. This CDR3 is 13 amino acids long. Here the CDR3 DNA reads TGTGCCAGCAGTTTAACACCCAATCAGCCCCAGCATTTT. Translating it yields CASSLTPNQPQHF.

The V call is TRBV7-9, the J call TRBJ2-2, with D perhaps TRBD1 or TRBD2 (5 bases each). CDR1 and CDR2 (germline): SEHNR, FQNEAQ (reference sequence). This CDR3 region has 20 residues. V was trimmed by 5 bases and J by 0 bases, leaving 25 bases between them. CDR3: CASSRATPMGTASNTGELFF. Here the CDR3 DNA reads TGTGCCAGCAGCCGCGCGACCCCTATGGGGACGGCCTCGAACACCGGGGAGCTGTTTTTT.

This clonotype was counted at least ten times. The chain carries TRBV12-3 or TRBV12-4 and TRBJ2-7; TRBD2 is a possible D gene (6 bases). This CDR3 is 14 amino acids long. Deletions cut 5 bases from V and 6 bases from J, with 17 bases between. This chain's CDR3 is CASSPGVDGIEQYF. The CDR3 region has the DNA TGTGCCAGCAGTCCGGGAGTTGACGGGATCGAGCAGTACTTC.